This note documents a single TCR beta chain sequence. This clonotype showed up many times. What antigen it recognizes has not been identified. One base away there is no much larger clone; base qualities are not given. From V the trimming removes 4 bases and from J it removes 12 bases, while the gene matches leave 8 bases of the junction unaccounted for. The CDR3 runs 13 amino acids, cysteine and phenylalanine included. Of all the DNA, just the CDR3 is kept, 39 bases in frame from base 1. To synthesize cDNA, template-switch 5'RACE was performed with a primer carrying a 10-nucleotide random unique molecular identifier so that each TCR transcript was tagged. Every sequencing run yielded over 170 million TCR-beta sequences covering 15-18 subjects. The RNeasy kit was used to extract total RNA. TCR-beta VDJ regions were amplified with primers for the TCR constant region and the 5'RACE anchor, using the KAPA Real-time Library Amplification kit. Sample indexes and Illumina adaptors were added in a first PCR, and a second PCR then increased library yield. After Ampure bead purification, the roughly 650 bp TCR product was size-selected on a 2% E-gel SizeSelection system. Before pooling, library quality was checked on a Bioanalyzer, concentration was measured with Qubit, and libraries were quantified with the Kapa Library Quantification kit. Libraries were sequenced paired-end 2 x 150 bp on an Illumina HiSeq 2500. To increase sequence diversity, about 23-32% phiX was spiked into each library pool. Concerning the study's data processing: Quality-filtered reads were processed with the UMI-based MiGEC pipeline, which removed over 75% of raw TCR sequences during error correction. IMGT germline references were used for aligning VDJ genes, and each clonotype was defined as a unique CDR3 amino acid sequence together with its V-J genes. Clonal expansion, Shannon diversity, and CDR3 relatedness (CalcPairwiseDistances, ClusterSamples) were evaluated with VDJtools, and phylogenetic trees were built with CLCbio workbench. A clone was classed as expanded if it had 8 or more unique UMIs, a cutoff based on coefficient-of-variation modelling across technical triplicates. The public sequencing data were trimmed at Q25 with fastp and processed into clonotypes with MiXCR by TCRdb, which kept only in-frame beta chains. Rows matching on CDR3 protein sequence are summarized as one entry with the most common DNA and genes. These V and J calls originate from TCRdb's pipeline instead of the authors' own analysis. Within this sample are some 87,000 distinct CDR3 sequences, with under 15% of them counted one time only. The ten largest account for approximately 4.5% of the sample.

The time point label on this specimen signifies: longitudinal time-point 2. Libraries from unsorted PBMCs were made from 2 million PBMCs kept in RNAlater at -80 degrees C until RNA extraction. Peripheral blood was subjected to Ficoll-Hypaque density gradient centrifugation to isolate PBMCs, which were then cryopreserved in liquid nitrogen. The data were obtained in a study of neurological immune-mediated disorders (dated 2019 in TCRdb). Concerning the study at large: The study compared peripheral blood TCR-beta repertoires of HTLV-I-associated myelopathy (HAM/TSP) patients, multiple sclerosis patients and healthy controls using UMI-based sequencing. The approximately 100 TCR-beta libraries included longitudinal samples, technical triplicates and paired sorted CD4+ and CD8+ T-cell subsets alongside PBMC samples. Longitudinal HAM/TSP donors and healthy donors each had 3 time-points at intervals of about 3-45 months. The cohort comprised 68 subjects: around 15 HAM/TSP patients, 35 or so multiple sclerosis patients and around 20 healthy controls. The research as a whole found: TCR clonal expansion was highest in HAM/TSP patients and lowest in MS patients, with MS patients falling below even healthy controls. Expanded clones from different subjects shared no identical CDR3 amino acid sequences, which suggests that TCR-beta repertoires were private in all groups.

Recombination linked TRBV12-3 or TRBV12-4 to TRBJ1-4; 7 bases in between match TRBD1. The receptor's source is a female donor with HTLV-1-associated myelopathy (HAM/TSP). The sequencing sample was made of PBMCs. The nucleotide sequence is TGTGCCAGCAGTTGGGACAGTCCCGGGGAACTGTTTTTT. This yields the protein CASSWDSPGELFF.